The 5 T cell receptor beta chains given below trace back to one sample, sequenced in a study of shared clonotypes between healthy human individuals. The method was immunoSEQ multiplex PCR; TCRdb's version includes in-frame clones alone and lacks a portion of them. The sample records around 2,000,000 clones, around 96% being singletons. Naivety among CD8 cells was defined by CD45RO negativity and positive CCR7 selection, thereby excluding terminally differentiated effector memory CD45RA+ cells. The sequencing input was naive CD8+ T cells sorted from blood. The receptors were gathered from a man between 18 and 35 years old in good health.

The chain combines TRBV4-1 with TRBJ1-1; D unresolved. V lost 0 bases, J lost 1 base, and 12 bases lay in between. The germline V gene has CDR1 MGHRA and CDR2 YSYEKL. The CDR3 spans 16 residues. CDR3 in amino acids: CASSQDGEGKNTEAFF. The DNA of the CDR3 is TGCGCCAGCAGCCAAGATGGAGAAGGGAAGAACACTGAAGCTTTCTTT.

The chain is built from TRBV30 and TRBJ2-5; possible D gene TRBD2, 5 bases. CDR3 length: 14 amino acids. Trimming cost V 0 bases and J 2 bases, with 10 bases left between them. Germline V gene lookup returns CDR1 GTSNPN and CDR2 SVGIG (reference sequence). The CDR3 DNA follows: TGTGCCTGGAGTGTAGGGAGTTTTCAAGAGACCCAGTACTTC. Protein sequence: CAWSVGSFQETQYF.

The CDR3 region is CASSVEGSPAYEQFF. DNA of the CDR3: TGTGCCAGCAGCGTTGAGGGCTCCCCTGCGTATGAGCAGTTCTTC. This chain uses TRBV13 with TRBJ2-1; a weak D match, TRBD2 (5 bases). The CDR3 is 15 residues long. Trimming took 5 bases from V and 8 from J, leaving 19 bases between them. The V gene's germline CDR1 is PRHDT and CDR2 FYEKMQ (reference sequence). Filled out from reference TRBV13 and TRBJ2-1, the complete variable domain reads AAGVIQSPRHLIKEKRETATLKCYPIPRHDTVYWYQQGPGQDPQFLISFYEKMQSDKGSIPDRFSAQQFSDYHSELNMSSLELGDSALYFCASSVEGSPAYEQFFGPGTRLTVL.

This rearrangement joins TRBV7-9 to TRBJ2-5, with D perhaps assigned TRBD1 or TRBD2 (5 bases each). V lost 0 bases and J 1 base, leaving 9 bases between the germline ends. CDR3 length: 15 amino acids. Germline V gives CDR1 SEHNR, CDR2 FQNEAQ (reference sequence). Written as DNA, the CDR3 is TGTGCCAGCAGCTTAGCCCACGGGGCCCAAGAGACCCAGTACTTC. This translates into CASSLAHGAQETQYF.

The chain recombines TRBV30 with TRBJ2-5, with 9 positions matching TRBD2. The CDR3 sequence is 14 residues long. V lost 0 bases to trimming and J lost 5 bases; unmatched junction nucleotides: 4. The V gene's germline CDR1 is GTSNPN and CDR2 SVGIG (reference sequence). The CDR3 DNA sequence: TGTGCCTGGAGTGTAGCGGGAGGATGGGAGACCCAGTACTTC. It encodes CAWSVAGGWETQYF.